A single sample is the source of the 3 T cell receptor beta chains below, sequenced in a study of CD8 T cells in Susac syndrome (dated by TCRdb to between 2017 and 2020). Library generation was performed with the immunoSEQ multiplex PCR assay. RNA was extracted with the RNeasy kit and about 0.5 to 1 ug was reverse transcribed using random hexamers. TCRdb ran its own pipeline on the public reads, namely fastp trimming at Q25 and MiXCR clone calling, and kept in-frame beta chains. For every CDR3 protein sequence, its rows merge into one entry that carries the most common genes and DNA. The table for this sample lists 80,000 or so distinct CDR3 sequences; approximately 94% of them were counted only once. Clones ranked in the top ten supply about 0.28% of the sample. Sequencing input: CD8+ T cells from PBMCs. The receptor set was obtained from a human donor in good health.

This chain joins TRBV6-5 and TRBJ1-1; TRBD1 might be the D (6 bases). The V gene lost 7 bases and the J gene lost 1 base, with 16 bases spanning the gap. CDR1 MNHEY and CDR2 SVGAGI come from the germline V gene. This CDR3 has 15 residues. CDR3: CASKYGQGKNTEAFF. Here the CDR3 DNA reads TGTGCCAGCAAGTATGGGCAGGGGAAGAACACTGAAGCTTTCTTT.

V is TRBV29-1 and J is TRBJ2-7; TRBD1 agrees at 7 bases. V lost 5 bases to trimming and J lost 3 bases; unmatched junction nucleotides: 1. Germline values: CDR1 SQVTM, CDR2 ANQGSEA. This CDR3 spans 11 amino acids. CDR3 coding DNA: TGCAGCGTTTGGGACAGCTACGAGCAGTACGTC. Amino acid sequence: CSVWDSYEQYV.

The V and J genes are TRBV6-1 and TRBJ2-7; D is undetermined. This CDR3 comprises 13 residues. In germline, CDR1 is MNHNS, CDR2 SASEGT. The ends were cut back, 1 base at V and 4 bases at J, with 8 bases in the middle. CDR3 region: CASSEVVGYEQYF. For the CDR3, the DNA is TGTGCCAGCAGTGAAGTGGTGGGGTACGAGCAGTACTTC.